This TCR beta chain came from a study of blood T cells in healthy people across ages. General study findings and limits: Age brought a roughly linear fall in TCR beta diversity measured per million T cells.

V dropped 6 bases and J dropped 8 bases, with 13 bases sitting between them. Per germline, CDR1 DFQATT and CDR2 SNEGSKA (reference sequence). This CDR3 is 12 amino acids long. Of note for this clonotype: Its antigen is unidentified.

Using a J-beta primer mix together with a sample-barcoded 5' primer, a second PCR was run for about 7 to 12 cycles. MiXCR, run by TCRdb on the 5' RACE reads, gives a single entry per CDR3 protein. The profile shows roughly 2 million distinct CDR3 sequences, approximately 50% of them singletons. This receptor was identified in a woman in her forties in good health. The V and J genes are TRBV20-1 and TRBJ1-4, with D possibly being TRBD1 (5 bases). The sequenced material came from blood. The CDR3 is CSAYPRGEKLFF. For the CDR3, the DNA is TGCAGTGCGTATCCGAGGGGCGAAAAACTGTTTTTT.